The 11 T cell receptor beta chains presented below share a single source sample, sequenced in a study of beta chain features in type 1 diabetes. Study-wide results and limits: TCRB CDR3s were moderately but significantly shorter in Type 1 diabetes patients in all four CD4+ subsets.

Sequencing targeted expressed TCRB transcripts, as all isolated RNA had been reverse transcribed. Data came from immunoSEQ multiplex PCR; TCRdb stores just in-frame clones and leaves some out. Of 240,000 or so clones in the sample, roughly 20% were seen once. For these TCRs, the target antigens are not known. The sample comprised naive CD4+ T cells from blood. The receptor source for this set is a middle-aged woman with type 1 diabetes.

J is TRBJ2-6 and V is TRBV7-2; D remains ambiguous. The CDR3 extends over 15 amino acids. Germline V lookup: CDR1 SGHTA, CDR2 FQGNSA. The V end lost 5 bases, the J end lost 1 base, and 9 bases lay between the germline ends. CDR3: CASSPVPSGANVLTF. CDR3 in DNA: TGTGCCAGCAGCCCTGTCCCGTCTGGGGCCAACGTCCTGACTTTC.

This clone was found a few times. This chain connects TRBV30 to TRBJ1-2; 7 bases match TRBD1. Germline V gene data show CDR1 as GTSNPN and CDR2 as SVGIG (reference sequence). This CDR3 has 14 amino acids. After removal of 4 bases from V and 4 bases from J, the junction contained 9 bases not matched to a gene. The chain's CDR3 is CAWMPDRAFYGYTF. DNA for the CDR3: TGTGCCTGGATGCCTGACAGGGCTTTCTATGGCTACACCTTC. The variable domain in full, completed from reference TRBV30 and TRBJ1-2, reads SQTIHQWPATLVQPVGSPLSLECTVEGTSNPNLYWYRQAAGRGLQLLFYSVGIGQISSEVPQNLSASRPQDRQFILSSKKLLLSDSGFYLCAWMPDRAFYGYTFGSGTRLTVV.

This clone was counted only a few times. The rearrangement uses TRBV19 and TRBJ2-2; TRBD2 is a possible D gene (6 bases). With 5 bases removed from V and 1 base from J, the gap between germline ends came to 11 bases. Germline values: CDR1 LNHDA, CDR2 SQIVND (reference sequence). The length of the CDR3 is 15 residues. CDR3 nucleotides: TGTGCCAGTAGTCGTCCGGGGGAGAACACCGGGGAGCTGTTTTTT. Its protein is CASSRPGENTGELFF. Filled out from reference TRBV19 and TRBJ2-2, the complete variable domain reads DGGITQSPKYLFRKEGQNVTLSCEQNLNHDAMYWYRQDPGQGLRLIYYSQIVNDFQKGDIAEGYSVSREKKESFPLTVTSAQKNPTAFYLCASSRPGENTGELFFGEGSRLTVL.

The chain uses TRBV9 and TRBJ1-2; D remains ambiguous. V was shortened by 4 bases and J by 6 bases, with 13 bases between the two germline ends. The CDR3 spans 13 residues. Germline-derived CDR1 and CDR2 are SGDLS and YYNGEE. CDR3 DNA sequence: TGTGCCAGCAGCCTTACTGACACGGATGGCTACACCTTC. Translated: CASSLTDTDGYTF.

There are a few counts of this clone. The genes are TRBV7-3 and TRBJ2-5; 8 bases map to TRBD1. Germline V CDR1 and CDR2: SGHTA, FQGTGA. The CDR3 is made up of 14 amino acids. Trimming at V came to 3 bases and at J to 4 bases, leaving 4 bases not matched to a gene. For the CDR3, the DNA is TGTGCCAGCAGCTTTTCCGGGACAGGAGAGACCCAGTACTTC. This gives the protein CASSFSGTGETQYF. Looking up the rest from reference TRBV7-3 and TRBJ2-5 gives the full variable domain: GAGVSQTPSNKVTEKGKYVELRCDPISGHTALYWYRQSLGQGPEFLIYFQGTGAADDSGLPNDRFFAVRPEGSVSTLKIQRTERGDSAVYLCASSFSGTGETQYFGPGTRLLVL.

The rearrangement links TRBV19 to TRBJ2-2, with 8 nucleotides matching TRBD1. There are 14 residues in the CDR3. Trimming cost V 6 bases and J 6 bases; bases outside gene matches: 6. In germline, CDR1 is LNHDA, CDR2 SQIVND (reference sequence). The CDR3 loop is CASRGGQGAGELFF. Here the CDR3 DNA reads TGTGCCAGTAGGGGAGGACAGGGCGCCGGGGAGCTGTTTTTT.

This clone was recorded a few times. DNA of the CDR3: TGCGCCAGCAGCCAAGCCCAGGGATGGGACACTGAAGCTTTCTTT. Its protein is CASSQAQGWDTEAFF. The rearrangement links TRBV4-3 to TRBJ1-1, with TRBD1 as a possible D gene (5 bases). The CDR3 length is 15 residues. The ends were cut back, 1 base at V and 3 bases at J, with 12 bases in the middle. Germline V gives CDR1 LGHNA, CDR2 YSLEER.

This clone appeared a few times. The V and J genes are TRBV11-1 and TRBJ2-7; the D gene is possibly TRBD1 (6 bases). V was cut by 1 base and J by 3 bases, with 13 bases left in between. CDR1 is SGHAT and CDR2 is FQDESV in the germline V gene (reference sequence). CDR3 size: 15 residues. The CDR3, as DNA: TGTGCCAGCAGCTTAGACCTTGGACAGTACTACGAGCAGTACTTC. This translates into CASSLDLGQYYEQYF.

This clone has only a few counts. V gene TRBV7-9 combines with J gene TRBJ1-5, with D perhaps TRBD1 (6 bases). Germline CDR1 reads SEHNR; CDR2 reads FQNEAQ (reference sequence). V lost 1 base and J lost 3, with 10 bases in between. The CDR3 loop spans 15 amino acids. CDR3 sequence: CASSLGGQPNQPQHF. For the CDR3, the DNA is TGTGCCAGCAGCTTAGGGGGGCAACCCAATCAGCCCCAGCATTTT.

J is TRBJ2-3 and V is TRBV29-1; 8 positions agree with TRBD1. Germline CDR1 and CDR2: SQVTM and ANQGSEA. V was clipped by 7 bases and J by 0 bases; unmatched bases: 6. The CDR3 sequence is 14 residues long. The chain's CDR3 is CSARDRHSTDTQYF. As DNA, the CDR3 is TGCAGCGCACGGGACAGGCATAGCACAGATACGCAGTATTTT.

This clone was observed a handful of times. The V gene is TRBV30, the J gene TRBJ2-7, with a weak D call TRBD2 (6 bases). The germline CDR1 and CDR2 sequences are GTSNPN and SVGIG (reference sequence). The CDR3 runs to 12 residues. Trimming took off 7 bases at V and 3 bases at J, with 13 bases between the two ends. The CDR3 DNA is TGTGCCTTAACCAGCGGGTTCTACGAGCAGTACTTC. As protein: CALTSGFYEQYF.